A single sample gave rise to the 32 T cell receptor beta chains below, sequenced in a study of vaccination and CD4 T cells after COVID-19. Treatment noted: approximately nine-day PBMC culture with coronavirus spike peptide pools or control peptides (ViraFEST assay). Antigen specificity for these receptors is unknown. The Oncomine TCR Beta short-read assay sequenced DNA from cultured CD4+ T cells. Using its own MiXCR run on the PCR reads, TCRdb lists one record per CDR3 protein. The table includes about 20,000 distinct CDR3 sequences, roughly 70% detected once. The sequencing sample was made of CD4+ T cells from blood, cultured in vitro. Receptor source: a human donor who had recovered from COVID-19.

This sequence joins TRBV6-1 and TRBJ1-1; TRBD1 might be the D (5 bases). The CDR3 length is 13 residues. V lost 6 bases and J lost 1, with 9 bases in between. Germline V gene lookup returns CDR1 MNHNS and CDR2 SASEGT. The CDR3 spells CASRGRGNTEAFF. CDR3 coding DNA: TGTGCCAGCAGGGGACGGGGGAACACTGAAGCTTTCTTT.

The chain has TRBV27 and TRBJ2-7; maybe TRBD2 (5 bases). The CDR3 has 14 amino acids. V lost 5 bases and J lost 2, with 13 bases in between. Germline V gene lookup returns CDR1 MNHEY and CDR2 SMNVEV (reference sequence). CDR3 DNA sequence: TGTGCCAGCAGTCTCAGGAGGCACACCTACGAGCAGTACTTC. Protein product: CASSLRRHTYEQYF.

This sequence joins TRBV7-9 and TRBJ1-3; D uncertain. Germline values: CDR1 SEHNR, CDR2 FQNEAQ (reference sequence). V gave up 1 base and J gave up 0 bases, with 10 bases separating them. The CDR3 consists of 16 residues. The CDR3 DNA sequence: TGTGCCAGCAGCTTAGAGTTGGGAATCTCTGGAAACACCATATATTTT. This sequence encodes CASSLELGISGNTIYF.

The chain employs TRBV20-1 and TRBJ2-1, with a tentative D call TRBD1 (5 bases). The ends were cut back, 0 bases at V and 4 bases at J, with 16 bases in the middle. Germline loops: CDR1 DFQATT, CDR2 SNEGSKA (reference sequence). This CDR3 is 16 amino acids long. CDR3 region: CSARDSRQGAYNEQFF. CDR3 nucleotide sequence: TGCAGTGCTAGAGATTCCCGTCAAGGGGCTTACAATGAGCAGTTCTTC.

The J gene is TRBJ2-7, the V gene TRBV11-3, with D uncertain. Germline CDR1 is SGHNT and CDR2 is YENEEA. Trimming pared 3 bases from V and 6 bases from J, leaving 18 bases between. CDR3 length equals 15 residues. CDR3 coding DNA: TGTGCCAGCAGCTTCACCCCCCCTGGCAGCCGCGAGCAGTACTTC. This sequence encodes CASSFTPPGSREQYF.

The chain uses TRBV7-2 and TRBJ2-5; D is ambiguous. The CDR3 spans 14 residues. V gave up 4 bases and J gave up 5 bases, with 14 bases separating them. Germline CDR1 reads SGHTA; CDR2 reads FQGNSA. In DNA form, the CDR3 reads TGTGCCAGCAGCTCCGCCGTAGGGTCGGAGACCCAGTACTTC. Translation gives CASSSAVGSETQYF.

The chain uses TRBV15 and TRBJ1-2, with 7 bases identical to TRBD1. With 1 base clipped from V and 7 bases from J, the junction kept 3 bases outside the gene matches. Germline V gives CDR1 LNHNV, CDR2 YYDKDF (reference sequence). This CDR3 contains 13 residues. The CDR3 is CATSRGYRGGYTF. In DNA form, the CDR3 reads TGTGCCACCAGCAGAGGGTACAGGGGTGGCTACACCTTC.

The chain carries TRBV7-3 and TRBJ2-1; perhaps D is TRBD1 or TRBD2 (5 bases each). The CDR3 extends over 15 amino acids. The germline gives CDR1 SGHTA, CDR2 FQGTGA. With 4 bases removed from V and 4 bases from J, the gap between germline ends came to 14 bases. As DNA, the CDR3 is TGTGCCAGCAGCTCGACCGGGACCCCGTACAATGAGCAGTTCTTC. Its protein is CASSSTGTPYNEQFF.

J is TRBJ2-1 and V is TRBV25-1; D call uncertain. V was cut by 4 bases and J by 0 bases, with 7 bases left in between. CDR1 is MGHDK and CDR2 is SYGVNS in the germline V gene. The CDR3 sequence is 14 residues long. CDR3 DNA: TGTGCCAGCAGTGTCAGAAGCTCCTACAATGAGCAGTTCTTC. Translated: CASSVRSSYNEQFF.

This chain connects TRBV4-1 to TRBJ1-1; D ambiguous. V lost 3 bases and J lost 3, with 8 bases in between. Germline loops: CDR1 MGHRA, CDR2 YSYEKL. This CDR3 spans 13 amino acids. CDR3 nucleotides: TGCGCCAGCAGCCACCCCCGGGACACTGAAGCTTTCTTT. Residues: CASSHPRDTEAFF.

V gene TRBV7-9 combines with J gene TRBJ1-6; D call uncertain. Trimming took 2 bases from V and 5 from J, leaving 13 bases between them. The germline gives CDR1 SEHNR, CDR2 FQNEAQ (reference sequence). This CDR3 spans 16 amino acids. The CDR3 region is CASSLIVGVNNSPLHF. Written as DNA, the CDR3 is TGTGCCAGCAGCTTAATCGTAGGAGTTAATAATTCACCCCTCCACTTT.

Written as DNA, the CDR3 is TGTGCCAGCAGTCTTTCAAGCGTAGCCAAAAACATTCAGTACTTC. As protein: CASSLSSVAKNIQYF. J is TRBJ2-4 and V is TRBV6-1; no firm D call. Germline V gene lookup returns CDR1 MNHNS and CDR2 SASEGT. The CDR3 runs to 15 residues. Trimming shortened V by 5 bases and J by 0 bases, and 11 bases separated the two germline ends.

The chain recombines TRBV19 with TRBJ2-3, with 13 bases identical to TRBD2. In germline, CDR1 is LNHDA, CDR2 SQIVND (reference sequence). This CDR3 has 16 amino acids. Trimming cost V 5 bases and J 1 base; bases outside gene matches: 3. The CDR3 DNA is TGTGCCAGTAGTCCAGGACTAGCGGGGGGCACAGATACGCAGTATTTT. Residues: CASSPGLAGGTDTQYF.

The chain uses TRBV7-2 and TRBJ2-5; 9 nucleotides match TRBD2. The germline gives CDR1 SGHTA, CDR2 FQGNSA. V lost 5 bases and J lost 5; bases outside the gene matches: 3. The CDR3 runs 13 residues. DNA for the CDR3: TGTGCCAGCAGCATTAGCGGGAGCGAGACCCAGTACTTC. This translates into CASSISGSETQYF.

For the CDR3, the DNA is TGTGCCAGCAGTTTTTCAGGGTACCGTGGGCAGTTCTTC. This gives the protein CASSFSGYRGQFF. V usage is TRBV28 and J usage is TRBJ2-1; weak D call: TRBD1 (5 bases). Germline V lookup: CDR1 MDHEN, CDR2 SYDVKM. V was shortened by 3 bases and J by 12 bases, with 15 bases between the two germline ends. This CDR3 spans 13 amino acids.

The rearrangement uses TRBV20-1 and TRBJ2-7; 11 bases are shared with TRBD1. There are 15 residues in the CDR3. Germline V gives CDR1 DFQATT, CDR2 SNEGSKA (reference sequence). Germline trimming cut 4 bases from V and 4 bases from J; bases unmatched to any gene: 9. CDR3 protein: CSAIVWTGGGYEQYF. Written as DNA, the CDR3 is TGCAGTGCTATCGTCTGGACAGGGGGCGGGTACGAGCAGTACTTC.

The CDR3 DNA sequence: TGTGCCAGCCTTTCGCCAGGGGAAACGAACACTGAAGCTTTCTTT. This codes for CASLSPGETNTEAFF. V gene TRBV6-7 combines with J gene TRBJ1-1; a possible D gene is TRBD1 (6 bases). TRBV6-7 is an ORF; its function is uncertain. Trimming stripped 8 bases from V and 1 base from J, with 17 bases between. The CDR3 has 15 amino acids.

This clonotype has a single count. V is TRBV12-5 and J is TRBJ2-5; D remains unclear. This CDR3 has 13 residues. CDR1 LGHNT and CDR2 FRNRAP come from the germline V gene. V lost 6 bases and J 3 bases, leaving 11 bases between the germline ends. CDR3 in DNA: TGTGCTAGTGGAAGGGCCGGAGAAGAGACCCAGTACTTC. It codes for CASGRAGEETQYF.

The chain has TRBV19 and TRBJ1-1; 7 bases agree with TRBD1. The V and J ends lost 6 bases and 8 bases, in that order; junction bases with no gene match: 3. This CDR3 contains 11 residues. Germline V CDR1 and CDR2: LNHDA, SQIVND (reference sequence). The CDR3 DNA reads TGTGCCAGTAGGTCGGGACAGGAAGCTTTCTTT. Amino acids: CASRSGQEAFF.

The chain employs TRBV27 and TRBJ2-1, with 8 bases lining up with TRBD1. The CDR3 has 14 residues. The germline gives CDR1 MNHEY, CDR2 SMNVEV (reference sequence). Germline trimming cut 6 bases from V and 7 bases from J; bases unmatched to any gene: 8. CDR3 nucleotides: TGTGCCAGCAGCAAAAGAACAGGGGGAAATGAGCAGTTCTTC. It codes for CASSKRTGGNEQFF.

J is TRBJ1-5 and V is TRBV5-1, with 9 bases that match TRBD1. CDR1 and CDR2 from the germline V gene are SGHRS and YFSETQ. The CDR3 spans 14 residues. Losses at the gene ends were 5 bases for V and 7 bases for J; bases not matched to a gene: 7. The CDR3 sequence: CASSSGQGEQPQHF. The CDR3 DNA reads as TGCGCCAGCAGTTCGGGACAGGGCGAACAGCCCCAGCATTTT.

The V call is TRBV25-1, the J call TRBJ1-2; 9 nucleotides agree with TRBD1. Germline V gives CDR1 MGHDK, CDR2 SYGVNS. The CDR3 has 13 amino acids. V shed 10 bases and J 0 bases; nucleotides not matched to a gene: 3. DNA of the CDR3: TGTGCCACACGACAGGGGGCTAACTATGGCTACACCTTC. It translates to CATRQGANYGYTF.

The V call is TRBV6-5, the J call TRBJ2-7; TRBD2 matches at 7 bases. J lost 3 bases, V lost 4 bases, and 9 bases had no gene match. The CDR3 spans 15 residues. Germline V gene data show CDR1 as MNHEY and CDR2 as SVGAGI. The DNA of the CDR3 is TGTGCCAGCAGTTCCCGGGGAGGGGAGGGCTACGAGCAGTACTTC. As protein: CASSSRGGEGYEQYF.

This clonotype was detected once. The chain recombines TRBV6-1 with TRBJ2-7; tentative D call: TRBD2 (6 bases). The V end was cut by 6 bases, the J end by 4 bases, with 10 bases between. The CDR3 covers 12 residues. The V gene's germline CDR1 is MNHNS and CDR2 SASEGT. CDR3 nucleotides: TGTGCCAGCAGAACGGGAGTATACGAGCAGTACTTC. Translation: CASRTGVYEQYF.

Written as DNA, the CDR3 is TGTGCCAGCAGTTTACAGGGGACGAACACCGGGGAGCTGTTTTTT. Amino acid sequence: CASSLQGTNTGELFF. This sequence joins TRBV27 and TRBJ2-2; tentatively, D is TRBD1 (6 bases). Germline V lookup: CDR1 MNHEY, CDR2 SMNVEV (reference sequence). V was trimmed by 2 bases and J by 0 bases, leaving 7 bases between them. This CDR3 is 15 amino acids long.

This clonotype was counted a single time. The chain combines TRBV11-3 with TRBJ2-7; possibly TRBD2 for D (6 bases). Trimming pared 5 bases from V and 9 bases from J, leaving 14 bases between. The germline V gene encodes CDR1 SGHNT and CDR2 YENEEA. The CDR3 is made up of 12 amino acids. The CDR3 DNA reads as TGTGCCAGCAGCCCTCGCGGGGTGTTGCAGTACTTC. It encodes CASSPRGVLQYF.

In its sample, this clonotype was seen a few times. This rearrangement joins TRBV20-1 to TRBJ2-1; 7 bases match TRBD2. Germline V CDR1 and CDR2: DFQATT, SNEGSKA (reference sequence). V lost 7 bases to trimming and J lost 11 bases; unmatched junction nucleotides: 14. This CDR3 has 13 residues. DNA for the CDR3: TGCAGTGGAATCGGGGCGGGAGCGCAGAAGCAGTTCTTC. Protein sequence: CSGIGAGAQKQFF.

Only a few counts were recorded for this clonotype. V is TRBV27 and J is TRBJ1-6; possibly TRBD1 for D (6 bases). Germline-derived CDR1 and CDR2 are MNHEY and SMNVEV (reference sequence). The V end lost 4 bases, the J end lost 6 bases, and 10 bases lay between the germline ends. This CDR3 has 14 amino acids. CDR3 nucleotides: TGTGCCAGCAGTTATAGACAGGCTAATTCACCCCTCCACTTT. This codes for CASSYRQANSPLHF.

The chain recombines TRBV6-1 with TRBJ1-5, with D possibly being TRBD1 (5 bases). V was trimmed by 6 bases and J by 5 bases, leaving 14 bases between them. In germline, CDR1 is MNHNS, CDR2 SASEGT. This CDR3 has 14 amino acids. The CDR3 spells CASSLRGGDQPQHF. CDR3 sequence (DNA): TGTGCCAGCAGCCTGAGGGGAGGGGATCAGCCCCAGCATTTT.

This chain links TRBV7-3 with TRBJ2-3, with a possible D match to TRBD2 (5 bases). This CDR3 contains 13 residues. V was pared by 5 bases and J by 12 bases, with 18 bases between. The germline V gene encodes CDR1 SGHTA and CDR2 FQGTGA. CDR3 region: CASSRTTSSGQYF. CDR3 nucleotide sequence: TGTGCCAGCAGCCGAACAACTAGTAGTGGACAGTATTTT.

This clonotype was recorded once. The chain combines TRBV7-2 with TRBJ2-7, with D tentatively TRBD1 (6 bases). The length of the CDR3 is 14 residues. V lost 5 bases and J lost 3, with 14 bases in between. CDR1 is SGHTA, CDR2 FQGNSA, per germline. CDR3 DNA: TGTGCCAGCAGCAGCCGACAGGCGCTCTACGAGCAGTACTTC. Translation gives CASSSRQALYEQYF.

The chain carries TRBV6-5 and TRBJ2-7, with TRBD1 identical over 7 bases. This CDR3 spans 14 amino acids. The V segment lost 4 bases and the J segment 2 bases; nucleotides outside the gene matches: 5. Germline V gene lookup returns CDR1 MNHEY and CDR2 SVGAGI. This CDR3 is CASSWDSKPYEQYF. CDR3 bases: TGTGCCAGCAGTTGGGACAGCAAACCCTACGAGCAGTACTTC.